The clone carrying this T cell receptor beta chain has more than one count but fewer than ten. Its antigen is unknown. The data derive from a study of T-cell memory formation after mild COVID-19. Study at large: Among the donors, TCR clusters were largely specific to each donor. Whole-study findings and limits: SARS-CoV-2 specificity of second-wave clones peaking day 37 was unconfirmed.

TCRdb processed the 5' RACE reads anew with MiXCR; each CDR3 protein has one entry. The table lists a few hundred thousand distinct CDR3 sequences, 16% of them singletons, with roughly 23% in the top ten. The V end was cut by 3 bases, the J end by 4 bases, with 15 bases between. Germline values: CDR1 KGHSH, CDR2 LQKENI. This CDR3 spans 15 amino acids. Sequenced sample: PBMCs or a T cell subset sorted from them (not recorded which). This chain joins TRBV18 and TRBJ2-5; possibly TRBD1 for D (5 bases). The sequence derives from a man aged 18-30 years who had mild COVID-19 (a few samples of this study predate the infection). Cell type and time point are not known. CDR3 in DNA: TGTGCCAGCTCACCCCCTGGGATAAGGGGAGAGACCCAGTACTTC. Translated: CASSPPGIRGETQYF.